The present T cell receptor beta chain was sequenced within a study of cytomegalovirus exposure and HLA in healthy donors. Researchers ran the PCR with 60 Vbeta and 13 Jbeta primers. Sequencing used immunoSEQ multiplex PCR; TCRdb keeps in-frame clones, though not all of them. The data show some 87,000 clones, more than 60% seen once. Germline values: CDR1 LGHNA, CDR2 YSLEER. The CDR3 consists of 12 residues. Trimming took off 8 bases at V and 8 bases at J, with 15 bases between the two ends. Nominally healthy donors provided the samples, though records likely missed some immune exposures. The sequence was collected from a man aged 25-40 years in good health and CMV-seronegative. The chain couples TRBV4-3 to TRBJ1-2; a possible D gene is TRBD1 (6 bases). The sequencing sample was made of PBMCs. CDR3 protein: CASGTGYGGYTF. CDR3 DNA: TGCGCCAGCGGCACAGGGTACGGAGGCTACACCTTC.